This TCR beta chain was profiled in a study of Ad26.COV2.S vaccination and SARS-CoV-2 variants. Germline CDR1 LNHDA, CDR2 SQIVND (reference sequence). V gave up 4 bases and J gave up 7 bases, with 14 bases separating them. There are 14 residues in the CDR3. The repertoire was sequenced with immunoSEQ multiplex PCR; TCRdb's copy has only in-frame clones and lacks some. Among hundreds of thousands of clones listed, 80% to 95% were seen once. The treatment: roughly 18 received Ad26.COV2.S at low or high dose, single or two shots; 5 received placebo; per-sample allocation not given. Day 63 after the first injection of vaccine or placebo was the sampling time.

The source of this sequence is a person aged 18-60 years who received the Ad26.COV2.S COVID-19 vaccine or a placebo. V and J are TRBV19 and TRBJ1-5, with a weak D call TRBD1 (5 bases). This sample comprised peripheral blood, obtained in a trial of Ad26.COV2.S vaccine versus placebo. CDR3 residues: CASSTVWGYQPQHF. For the CDR3, the DNA is TGTGCCAGTAGTACCGTCTGGGGGTACCAGCCCCAGCATTTT.